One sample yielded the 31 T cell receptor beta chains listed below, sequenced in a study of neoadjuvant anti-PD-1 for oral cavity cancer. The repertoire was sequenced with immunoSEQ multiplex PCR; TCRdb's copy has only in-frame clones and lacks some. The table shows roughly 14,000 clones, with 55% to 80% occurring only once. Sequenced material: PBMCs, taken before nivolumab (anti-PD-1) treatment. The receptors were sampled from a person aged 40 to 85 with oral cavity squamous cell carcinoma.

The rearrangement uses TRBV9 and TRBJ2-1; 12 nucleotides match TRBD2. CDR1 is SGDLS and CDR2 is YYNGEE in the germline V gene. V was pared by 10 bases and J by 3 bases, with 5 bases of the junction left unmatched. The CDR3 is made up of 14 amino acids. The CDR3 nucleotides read TGTGCCGATACTAGCGGGAGGTTCTACAATGAGCAGTTCTTC. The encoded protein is CADTSGRFYNEQFF. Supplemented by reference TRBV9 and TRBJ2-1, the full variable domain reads DSGVTQTPKHLITATGQRVTLRCSPRSGDLSVYWYQQSLDQGLQFLIQYYNGEERAKGNILERFSAQQFPDLHSELNLSSLELGDSALYFCADTSGRFYNEQFFGPGTRLTVL.

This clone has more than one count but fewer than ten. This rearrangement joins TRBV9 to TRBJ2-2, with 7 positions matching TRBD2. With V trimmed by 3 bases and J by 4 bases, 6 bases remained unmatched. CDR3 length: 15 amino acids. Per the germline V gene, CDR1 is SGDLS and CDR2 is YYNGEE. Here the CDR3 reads CASSALAASTGELFF. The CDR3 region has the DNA TGTGCCAGCAGCGCCCTAGCGGCCTCCACCGGGGAGCTGTTTTTT.

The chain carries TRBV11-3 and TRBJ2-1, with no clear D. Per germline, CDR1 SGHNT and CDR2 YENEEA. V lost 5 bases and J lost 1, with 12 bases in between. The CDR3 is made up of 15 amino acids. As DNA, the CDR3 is TGTGCCAGCAGCCCCACGGCGGTTTCCTACAATGAGCAGTTCTTC. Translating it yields CASSPTAVSYNEQFF.

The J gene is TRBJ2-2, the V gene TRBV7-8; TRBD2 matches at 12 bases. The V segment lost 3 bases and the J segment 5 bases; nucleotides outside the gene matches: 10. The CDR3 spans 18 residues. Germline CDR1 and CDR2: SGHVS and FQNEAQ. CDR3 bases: TGTGCCAGCAGCTTCTCTAGCGGGGGGGCCCGTTTTACCGGGGAGCTGTTTTTT. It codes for CASSFSSGGARFTGELFF. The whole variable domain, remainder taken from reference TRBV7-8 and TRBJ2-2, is GAGVSQSPRYKVAKRGQDVALRCDPISGHVSLFWYQQALGQGPEFLTYFQNEAQLDKSGLPSDRFFAERPEGSVSTLKIQRTQQEDSAVYLCASSFSSGGARFTGELFFGEGSRLTVL.

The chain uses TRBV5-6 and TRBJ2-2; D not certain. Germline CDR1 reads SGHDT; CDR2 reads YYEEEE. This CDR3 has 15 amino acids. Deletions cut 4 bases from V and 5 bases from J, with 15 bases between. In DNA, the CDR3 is TGTGCCAGCAGCCCCGGATTATCACGGACCGGGGAGCTGTTTTTT. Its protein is CASSPGLSRTGELFF.

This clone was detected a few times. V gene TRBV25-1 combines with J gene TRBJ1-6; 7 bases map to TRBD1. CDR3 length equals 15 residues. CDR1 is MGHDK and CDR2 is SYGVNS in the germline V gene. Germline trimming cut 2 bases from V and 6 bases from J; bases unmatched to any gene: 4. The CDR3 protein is CASSERGLSNSPLHF. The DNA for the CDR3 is TGTGCCAGCAGTGAAAGGGGGCTATCTAATTCACCCCTCCACTTT.

The chain's CDR3 is CATISPQGAGTEAFF. The CDR3 DNA follows: TGTGCCACTATTTCACCTCAGGGGGCCGGCACTGAAGCTTTCTTT. The chain combines TRBV19 with TRBJ1-1; 8 bases map to TRBD1. The CDR3 spans 15 residues. Germline V CDR1 and CDR2: LNHDA, SQIVND (reference sequence). The V gene end was trimmed by 10 bases and the J gene end by 4 bases; junction bases not matched to a gene: 14.

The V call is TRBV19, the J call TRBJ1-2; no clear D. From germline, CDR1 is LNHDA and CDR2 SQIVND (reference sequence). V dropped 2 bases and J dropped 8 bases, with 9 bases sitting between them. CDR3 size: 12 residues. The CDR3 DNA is TGTGCCAGTAGTATAAGAGAAAGGGGCTACACCTTC. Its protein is CASSIRERGYTF.

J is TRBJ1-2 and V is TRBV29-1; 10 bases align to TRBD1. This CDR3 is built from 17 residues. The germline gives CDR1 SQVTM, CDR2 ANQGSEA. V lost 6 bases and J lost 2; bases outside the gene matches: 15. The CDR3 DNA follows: TGCAGCGTCCACGGAACCTCGACAGGGGGCAGGAACTATGGCTACACCTTC. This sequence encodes CSVHGTSTGGRNYGYTF.

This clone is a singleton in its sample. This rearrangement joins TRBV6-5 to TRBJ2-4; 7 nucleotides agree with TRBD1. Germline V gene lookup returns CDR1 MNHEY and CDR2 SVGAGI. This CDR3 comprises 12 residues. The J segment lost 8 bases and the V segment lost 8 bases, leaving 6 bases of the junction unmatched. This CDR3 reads CASHSQGDIQYF. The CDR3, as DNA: TGTGCCAGCCACTCCCAGGGGGACATTCAGTACTTC.

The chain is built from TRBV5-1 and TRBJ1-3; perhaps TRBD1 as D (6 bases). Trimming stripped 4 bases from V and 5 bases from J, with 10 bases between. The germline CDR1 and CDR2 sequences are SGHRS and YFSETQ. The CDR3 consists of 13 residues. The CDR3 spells CASSADRRNTIYF. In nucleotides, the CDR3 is TGCGCCAGCAGCGCCGACAGGAGAAACACCATATATTTT.

The CDR3, as DNA: TGTGCCAGCAGCCAAGATAAGCTAGCAAAGCATGAGCAGTTCTTC. Amino acids: CASSQDKLAKHEQFF. The gene calls are TRBV14 and TRBJ2-1, with D possibly being TRBD2 (5 bases). Germline V gives CDR1 SGHDN, CDR2 FVKESK. This CDR3 is 15 amino acids long. Trimming shortened V by 0 bases and J by 8 bases, and 14 bases separated the two germline ends.

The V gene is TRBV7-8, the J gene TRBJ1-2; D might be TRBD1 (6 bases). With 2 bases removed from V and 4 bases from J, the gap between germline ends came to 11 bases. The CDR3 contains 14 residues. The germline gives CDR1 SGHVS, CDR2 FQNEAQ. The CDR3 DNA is TGTGCCAGCAGCTTATTACAGGGAGGCTATGGCTACACCTTC. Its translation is CASSLLQGGYGYTF.

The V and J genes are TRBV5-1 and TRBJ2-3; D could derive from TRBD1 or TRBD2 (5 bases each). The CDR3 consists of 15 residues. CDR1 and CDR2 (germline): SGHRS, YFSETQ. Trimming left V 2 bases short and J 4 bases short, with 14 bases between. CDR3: CASSFAGGRADTQYF. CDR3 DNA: TGCGCCAGCAGCTTTGCAGGAGGCAGGGCAGATACGCAGTATTTT.

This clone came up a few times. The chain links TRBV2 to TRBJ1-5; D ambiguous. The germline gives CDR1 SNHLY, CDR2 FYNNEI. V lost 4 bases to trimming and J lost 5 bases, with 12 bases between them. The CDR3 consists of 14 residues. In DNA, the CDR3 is TGTGCCAGCAGTGGTGGGCAGCTTCATCAGCCCCAGCATTTT. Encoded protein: CASSGGQLHQPQHF.

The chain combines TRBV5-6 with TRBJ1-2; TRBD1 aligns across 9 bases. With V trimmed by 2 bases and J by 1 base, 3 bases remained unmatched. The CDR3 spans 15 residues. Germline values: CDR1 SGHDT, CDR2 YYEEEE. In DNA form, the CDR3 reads TGTGCCAGCAGCTTCCGGGACAGGGTTAACTATGGCTACACCTTC. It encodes CASSFRDRVNYGYTF.

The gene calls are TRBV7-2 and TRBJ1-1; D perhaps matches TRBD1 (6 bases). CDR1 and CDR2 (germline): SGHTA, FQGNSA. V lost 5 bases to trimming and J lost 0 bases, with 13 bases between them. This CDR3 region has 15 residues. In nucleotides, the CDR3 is TGTGCCAGCAGCCTCTGGGGGGCGGTGAACACTGAAGCTTTCTTT. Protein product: CASSLWGAVNTEAFF.

The CDR3 DNA reads TGTGCCAGCAGCATAAGGGGTATCCTATATGGCTACACCTTC. It specifies CASSIRGILYGYTF. This chain links TRBV5-4 with TRBJ1-2, with D possibly matching TRBD1 (5 bases). Trimming cost V 4 bases and J 5 bases, with 15 bases left between them. The germline V gene encodes CDR1 SGHNT and CDR2 YYREEE (reference sequence). The CDR3 covers 14 residues.

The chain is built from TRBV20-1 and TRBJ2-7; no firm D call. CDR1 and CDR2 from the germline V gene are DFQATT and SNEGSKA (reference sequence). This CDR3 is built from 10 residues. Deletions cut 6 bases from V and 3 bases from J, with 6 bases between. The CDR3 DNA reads TGCAGTGCCGGACGCTACGAGCAGTACTTC. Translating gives CSAGRYEQYF.

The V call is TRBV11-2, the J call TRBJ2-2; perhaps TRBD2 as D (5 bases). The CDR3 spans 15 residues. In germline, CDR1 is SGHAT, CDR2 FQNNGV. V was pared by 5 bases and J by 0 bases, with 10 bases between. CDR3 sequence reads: CASSPLLANTGELFF. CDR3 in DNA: TGTGCCAGCAGCCCGTTACTAGCGAACACCGGGGAGCTGTTTTTT.

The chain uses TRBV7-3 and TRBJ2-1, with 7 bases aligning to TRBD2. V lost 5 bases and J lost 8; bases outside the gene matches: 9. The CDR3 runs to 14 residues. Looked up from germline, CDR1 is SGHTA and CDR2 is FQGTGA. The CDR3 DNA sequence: TGTGCCAGCAGCCCACTGACTAGCTCCTATGAGCAGTTCTTC. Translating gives CASSPLTSSYEQFF.

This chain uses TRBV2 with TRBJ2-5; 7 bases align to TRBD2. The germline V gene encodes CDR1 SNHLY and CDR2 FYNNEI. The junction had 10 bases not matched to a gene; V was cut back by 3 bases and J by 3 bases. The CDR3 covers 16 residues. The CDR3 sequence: CASSEELGGGKETQYF. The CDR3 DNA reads TGTGCCAGCAGTGAGGAGCTGGGCGGGGGAAAAGAGACCCAGTACTTC.

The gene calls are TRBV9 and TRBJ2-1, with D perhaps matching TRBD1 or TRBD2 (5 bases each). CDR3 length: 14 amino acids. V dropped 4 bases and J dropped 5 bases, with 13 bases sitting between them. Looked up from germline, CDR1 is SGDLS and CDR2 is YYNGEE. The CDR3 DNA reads TGTGCCAGCAGCACAGGACTTGCAGACAATGAGCAGTTCTTC. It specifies CASSTGLADNEQFF.

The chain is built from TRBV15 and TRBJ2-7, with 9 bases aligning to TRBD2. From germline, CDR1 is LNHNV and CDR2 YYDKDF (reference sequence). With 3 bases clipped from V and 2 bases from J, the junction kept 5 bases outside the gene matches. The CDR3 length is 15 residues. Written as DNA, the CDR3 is TGTGCCACCAGCAGGGTTAGCGGGAGTACCTACGAGCAGTACTTC. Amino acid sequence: CATSRVSGSTYEQYF.

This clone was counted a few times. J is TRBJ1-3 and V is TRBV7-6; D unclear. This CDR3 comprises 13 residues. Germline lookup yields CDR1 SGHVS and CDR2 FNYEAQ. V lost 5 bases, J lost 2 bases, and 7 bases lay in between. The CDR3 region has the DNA TGTGCCAGCAGCCAAATGGCTGGAAACACCATATATTTT. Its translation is CASSQMAGNTIYF.

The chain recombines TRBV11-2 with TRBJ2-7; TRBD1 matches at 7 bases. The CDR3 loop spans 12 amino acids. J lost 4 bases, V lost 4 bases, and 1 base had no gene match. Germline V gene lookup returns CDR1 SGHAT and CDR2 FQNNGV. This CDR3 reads CASSWDSYEQYF. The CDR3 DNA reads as TGTGCCAGCAGCTGGGACAGTTACGAGCAGTACTTC.

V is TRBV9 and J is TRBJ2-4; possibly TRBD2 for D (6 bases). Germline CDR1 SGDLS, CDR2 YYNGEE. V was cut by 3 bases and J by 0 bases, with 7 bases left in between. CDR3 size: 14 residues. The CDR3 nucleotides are TGTGCCAGCAGCGCGGGACTAGCCAAAAACATTCAGTACTTC. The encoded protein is CASSAGLAKNIQYF.

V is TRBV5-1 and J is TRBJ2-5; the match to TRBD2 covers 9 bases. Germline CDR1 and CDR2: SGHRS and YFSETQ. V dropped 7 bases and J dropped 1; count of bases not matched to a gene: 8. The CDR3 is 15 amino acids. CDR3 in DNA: TGCGCCAGCTCGCCGCTTAGCGGGAGCCAAGAGACCCAGTACTTC. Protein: CASSPLSGSQETQYF.

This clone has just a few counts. CDR3 residues: CASSLWGGGSGTEAFF. Written as DNA, the CDR3 is TGTGCCAGCAGCTTATGGGGGGGAGGTAGCGGCACTGAAGCTTTCTTT. V gene TRBV7-9 combines with J gene TRBJ1-1; perhaps TRBD1 as D (5 bases). Germline values: CDR1 SEHNR, CDR2 FQNEAQ (reference sequence). The CDR3 is made up of 16 amino acids. V was pared by 2 bases and J by 4 bases, with 17 bases between. Complete variable domain (other parts from reference TRBV7-9 and TRBJ1-1): DTGVSQNPRHKITKRGQNVTFRCDPISEHNRLYWYRQTLGQGPEFLTYFQNEAQLEKSRLLSDRFSAERPKGSFSTLEIQRTEQGDSAMYLCASSLWGGGSGTEAFFGQGTRLTVV.

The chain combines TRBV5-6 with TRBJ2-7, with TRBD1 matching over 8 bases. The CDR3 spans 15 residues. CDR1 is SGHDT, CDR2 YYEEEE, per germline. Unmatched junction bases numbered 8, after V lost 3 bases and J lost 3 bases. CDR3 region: CASSWTGPGYYEQYF. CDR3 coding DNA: TGTGCCAGCAGCTGGACAGGGCCCGGCTACTACGAGCAGTACTTC.

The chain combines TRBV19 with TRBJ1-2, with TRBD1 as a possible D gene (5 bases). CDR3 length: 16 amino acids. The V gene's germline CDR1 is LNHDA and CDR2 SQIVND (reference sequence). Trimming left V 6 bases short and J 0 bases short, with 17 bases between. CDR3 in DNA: TGTGCCAGTAGCGGCGAGAGGGGAGTAGCTAACTATGGCTACACCTTC. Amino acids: CASSGERGVANYGYTF. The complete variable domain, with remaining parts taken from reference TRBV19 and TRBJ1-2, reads DGGITQSPKYLFRKEGQNVTLSCEQNLNHDAMYWYRQDPGQGLRLIYYSQIVNDFQKGDIAEGYSVSREKKESFPLTVTSAQKNPTAFYLCASSGERGVANYGYTFGSGTRLTVV.